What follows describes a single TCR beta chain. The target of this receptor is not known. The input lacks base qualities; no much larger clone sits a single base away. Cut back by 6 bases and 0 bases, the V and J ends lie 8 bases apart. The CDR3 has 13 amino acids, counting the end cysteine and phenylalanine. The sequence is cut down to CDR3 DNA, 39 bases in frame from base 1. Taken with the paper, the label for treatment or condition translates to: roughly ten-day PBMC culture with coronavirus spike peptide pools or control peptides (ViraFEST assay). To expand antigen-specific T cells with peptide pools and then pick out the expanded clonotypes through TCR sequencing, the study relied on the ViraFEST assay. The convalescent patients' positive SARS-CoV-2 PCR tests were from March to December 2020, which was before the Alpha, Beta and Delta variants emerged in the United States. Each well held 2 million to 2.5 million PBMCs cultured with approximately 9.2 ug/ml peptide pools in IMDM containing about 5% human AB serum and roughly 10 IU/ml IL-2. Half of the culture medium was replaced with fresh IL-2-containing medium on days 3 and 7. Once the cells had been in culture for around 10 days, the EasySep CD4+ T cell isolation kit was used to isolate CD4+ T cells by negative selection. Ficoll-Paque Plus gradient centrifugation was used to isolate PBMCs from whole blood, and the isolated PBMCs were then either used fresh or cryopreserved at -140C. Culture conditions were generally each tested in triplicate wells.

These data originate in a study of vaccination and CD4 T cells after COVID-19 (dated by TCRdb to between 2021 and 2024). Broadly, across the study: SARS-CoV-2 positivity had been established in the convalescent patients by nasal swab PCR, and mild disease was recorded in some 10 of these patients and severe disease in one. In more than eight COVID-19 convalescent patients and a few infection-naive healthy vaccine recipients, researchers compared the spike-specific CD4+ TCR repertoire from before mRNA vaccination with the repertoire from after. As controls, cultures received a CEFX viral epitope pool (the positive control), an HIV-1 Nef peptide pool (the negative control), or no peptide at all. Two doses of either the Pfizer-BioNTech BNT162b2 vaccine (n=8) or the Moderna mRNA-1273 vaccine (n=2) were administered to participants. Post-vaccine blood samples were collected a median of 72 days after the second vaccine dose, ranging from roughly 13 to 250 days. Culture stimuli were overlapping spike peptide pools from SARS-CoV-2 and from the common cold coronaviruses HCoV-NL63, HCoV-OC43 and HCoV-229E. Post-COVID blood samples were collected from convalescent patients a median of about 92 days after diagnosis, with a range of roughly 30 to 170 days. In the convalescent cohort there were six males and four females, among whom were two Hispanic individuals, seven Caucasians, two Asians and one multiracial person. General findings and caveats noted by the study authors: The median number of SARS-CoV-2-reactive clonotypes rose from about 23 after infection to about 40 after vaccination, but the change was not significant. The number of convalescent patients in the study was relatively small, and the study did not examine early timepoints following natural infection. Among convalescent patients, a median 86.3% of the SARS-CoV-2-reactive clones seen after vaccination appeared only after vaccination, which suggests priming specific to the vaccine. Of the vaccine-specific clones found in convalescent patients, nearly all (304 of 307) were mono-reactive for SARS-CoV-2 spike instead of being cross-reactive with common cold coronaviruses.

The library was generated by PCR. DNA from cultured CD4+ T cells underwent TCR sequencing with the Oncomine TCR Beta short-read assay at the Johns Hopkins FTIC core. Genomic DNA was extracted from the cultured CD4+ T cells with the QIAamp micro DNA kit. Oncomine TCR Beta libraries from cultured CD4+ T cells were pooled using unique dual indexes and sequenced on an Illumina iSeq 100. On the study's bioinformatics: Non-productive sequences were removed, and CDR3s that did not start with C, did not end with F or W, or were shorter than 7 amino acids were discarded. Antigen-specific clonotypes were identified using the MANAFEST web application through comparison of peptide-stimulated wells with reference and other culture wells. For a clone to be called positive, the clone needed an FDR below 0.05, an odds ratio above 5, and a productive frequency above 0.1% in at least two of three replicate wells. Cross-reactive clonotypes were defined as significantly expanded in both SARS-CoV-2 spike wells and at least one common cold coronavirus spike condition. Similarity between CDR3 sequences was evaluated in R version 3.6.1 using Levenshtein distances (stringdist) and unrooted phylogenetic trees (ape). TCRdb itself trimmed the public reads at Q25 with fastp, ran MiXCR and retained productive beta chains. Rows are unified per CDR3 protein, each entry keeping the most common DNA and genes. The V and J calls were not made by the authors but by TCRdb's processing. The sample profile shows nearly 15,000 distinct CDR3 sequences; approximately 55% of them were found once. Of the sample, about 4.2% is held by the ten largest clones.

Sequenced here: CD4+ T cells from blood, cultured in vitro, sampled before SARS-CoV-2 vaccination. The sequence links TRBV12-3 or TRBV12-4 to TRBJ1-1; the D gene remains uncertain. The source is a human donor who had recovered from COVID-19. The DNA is TGTGCCAGCAGAATAGGCATGAACACTGAAGCTTTCTTT. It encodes CASRIGMNTEAFF.